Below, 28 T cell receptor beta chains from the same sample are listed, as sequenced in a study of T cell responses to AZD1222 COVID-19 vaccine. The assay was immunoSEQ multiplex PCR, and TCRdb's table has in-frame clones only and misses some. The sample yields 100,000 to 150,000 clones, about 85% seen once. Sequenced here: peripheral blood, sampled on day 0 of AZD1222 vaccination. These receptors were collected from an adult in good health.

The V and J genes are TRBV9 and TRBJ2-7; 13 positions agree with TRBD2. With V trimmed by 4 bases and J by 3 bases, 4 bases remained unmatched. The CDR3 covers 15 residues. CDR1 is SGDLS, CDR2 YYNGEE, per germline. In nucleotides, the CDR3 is TGTGCCAGCAGCATCGGGACTAGCGGGGACTACGAGCAGTACTTC. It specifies CASSIGTSGDYEQYF.

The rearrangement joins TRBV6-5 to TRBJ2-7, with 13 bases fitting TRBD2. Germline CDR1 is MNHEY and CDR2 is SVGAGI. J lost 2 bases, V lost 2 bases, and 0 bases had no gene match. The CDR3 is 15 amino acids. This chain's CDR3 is CASSYTSGGAYEQYF. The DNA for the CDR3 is TGTGCCAGCAGTTACACTAGCGGGGGGGCCTACGAGCAGTACTTC.

Written as DNA, the CDR3 is TGTGCCAGCAGTGAACAGCTGTATAGCAATCAGCCCCAGCATTTT. As protein: CASSEQLYSNQPQHF. The J gene is TRBJ1-5, the V gene TRBV2; D unclear. There are 15 residues in the CDR3. The germline V and J ends were trimmed by 2 bases and 0 bases, with 8 bases remaining between them. Germline CDR1 SNHLY, CDR2 FYNNEI.

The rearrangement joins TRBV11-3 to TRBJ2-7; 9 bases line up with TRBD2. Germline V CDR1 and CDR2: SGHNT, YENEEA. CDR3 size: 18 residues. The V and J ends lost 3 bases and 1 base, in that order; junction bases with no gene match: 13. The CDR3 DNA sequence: TGTGCCAGCAGCTTTGAGAATTGGGCTAGCGGGGAATCCTACGAGCAGTACTTC. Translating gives CASSFENWASGESYEQYF.

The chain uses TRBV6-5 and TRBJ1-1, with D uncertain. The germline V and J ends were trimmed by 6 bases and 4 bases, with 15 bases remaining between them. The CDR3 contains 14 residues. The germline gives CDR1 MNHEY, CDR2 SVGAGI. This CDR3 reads CASSSGWSGTEAFF. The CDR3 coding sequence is TGTGCCAGCAGCTCCGGTTGGTCAGGCACTGAAGCTTTCTTT.

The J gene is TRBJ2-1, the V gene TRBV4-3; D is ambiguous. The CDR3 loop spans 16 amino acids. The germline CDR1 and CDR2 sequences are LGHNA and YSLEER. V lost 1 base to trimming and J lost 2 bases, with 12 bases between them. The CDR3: CASSQAPGPAYNEQFF. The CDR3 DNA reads TGCGCCAGCAGCCAAGCCCCCGGGCCGGCCTACAATGAGCAGTTCTTC.

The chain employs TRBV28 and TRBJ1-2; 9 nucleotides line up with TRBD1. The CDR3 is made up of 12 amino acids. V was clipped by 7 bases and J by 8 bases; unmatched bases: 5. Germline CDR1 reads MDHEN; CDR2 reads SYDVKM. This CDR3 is CASTGTGRGYTF. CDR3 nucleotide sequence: TGTGCCAGCACCGGGACAGGGAGAGGCTACACCTTC.

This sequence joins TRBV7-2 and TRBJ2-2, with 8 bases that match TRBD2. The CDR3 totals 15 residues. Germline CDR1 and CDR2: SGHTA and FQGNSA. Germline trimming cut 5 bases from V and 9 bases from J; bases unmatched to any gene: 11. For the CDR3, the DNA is TGTGCCAGCAGCCCCCCCCCGGGGGGGCGACGGGAGCTGTTTTTT. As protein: CASSPPPGGRRELFF. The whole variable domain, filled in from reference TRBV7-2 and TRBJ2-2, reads GAGVSQSPSNKVTEKGKDVELRCDPISGHTALYWYRQSLGQGLEFLIYFQGNSAPDKSGLPSDRFSAERTGGSVSTLTIQRTQQEDSAVYLCASSPPPGGRRELFFGEGSRLTVL.

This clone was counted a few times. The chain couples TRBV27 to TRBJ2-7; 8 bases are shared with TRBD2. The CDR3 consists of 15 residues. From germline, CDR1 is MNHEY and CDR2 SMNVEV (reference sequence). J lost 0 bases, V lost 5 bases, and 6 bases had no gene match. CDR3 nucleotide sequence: TGTGCCAGCAGTCCCCTGACTAGCGACTCCTACGAGCAGTACTTC. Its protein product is CASSPLTSDSYEQYF.

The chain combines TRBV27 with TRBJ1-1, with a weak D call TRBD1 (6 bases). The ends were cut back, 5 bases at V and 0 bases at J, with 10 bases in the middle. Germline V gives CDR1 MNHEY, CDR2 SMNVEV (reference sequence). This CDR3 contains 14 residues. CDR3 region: CASSLQGMNTEAFF. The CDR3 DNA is TGTGCCAGCAGTCTGCAGGGGATGAACACTGAAGCTTTCTTT.

CDR3 in DNA: TGTGCCAGCAGCCGTCCGGCGGGAAGCTTTTCAATAGAGACCCAGTACTTC. The encoded protein is CASSRPAGSFSIETQYF. This chain joins TRBV5-6 and TRBJ2-5, with a possible D match to TRBD2 (6 bases). Trimming took 4 bases from V and 4 from J, leaving 23 bases between them. The germline V gene has CDR1 SGHDT and CDR2 YYEEEE. The CDR3 extends over 17 amino acids.

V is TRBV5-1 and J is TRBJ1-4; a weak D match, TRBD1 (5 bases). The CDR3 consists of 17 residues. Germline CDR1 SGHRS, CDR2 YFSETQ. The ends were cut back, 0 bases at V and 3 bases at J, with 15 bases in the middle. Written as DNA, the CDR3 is TGCGCCAGCAGCTTGGTAGGGGCTTGGAGCTCTAATGAAAAACTGTTTTTT. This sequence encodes CASSLVGAWSSNEKLFF. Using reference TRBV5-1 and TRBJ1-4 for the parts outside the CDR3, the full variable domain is KAGVTQTPRYLIKTRGQQVTLSCSPISGHRSVSWYQQTPGQGLQFLFEYFSETQRNKGNFPGRFSGRQFSNSRSEMNVSTLELGDSALYLCASSLVGAWSSNEKLFFGSGTQLSVL.

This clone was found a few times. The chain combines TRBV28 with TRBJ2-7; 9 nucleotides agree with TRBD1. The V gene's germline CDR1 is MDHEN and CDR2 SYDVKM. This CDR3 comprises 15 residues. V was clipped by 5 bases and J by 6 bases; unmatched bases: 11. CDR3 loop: CASSTRDREVSEQYF. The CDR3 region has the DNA TGTGCCAGCAGTACCCGGGACAGGGAAGTGAGCGAGCAGTACTTC. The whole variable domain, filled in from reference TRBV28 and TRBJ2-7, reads DVKVTQSSRYLVKRTGEKVFLECVQDMDHENMFWYRQDPGLGLRLIYFSYDVKMKEKGDIPEGYSVSREKKERFSLILESASTNQTSMYLCASSTRDREVSEQYFGPGTRLTVT.

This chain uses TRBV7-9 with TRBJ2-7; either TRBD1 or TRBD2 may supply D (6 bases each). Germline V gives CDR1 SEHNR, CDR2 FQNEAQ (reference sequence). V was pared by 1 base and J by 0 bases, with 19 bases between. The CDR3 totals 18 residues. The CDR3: CASSLVPGAVGSSYEQYF. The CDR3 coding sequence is TGTGCCAGCAGCTTAGTACCGGGGGCGGTGGGAAGCTCCTACGAGCAGTACTTC. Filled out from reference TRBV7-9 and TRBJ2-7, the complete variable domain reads DTGVSQNPRHKITKRGQNVTFRCDPISEHNRLYWYRQTLGQGPEFLTYFQNEAQLEKSRLLSDRFSAERPKGSFSTLEIQRTEQGDSAMYLCASSLVPGAVGSSYEQYFGPGTRLTVT.

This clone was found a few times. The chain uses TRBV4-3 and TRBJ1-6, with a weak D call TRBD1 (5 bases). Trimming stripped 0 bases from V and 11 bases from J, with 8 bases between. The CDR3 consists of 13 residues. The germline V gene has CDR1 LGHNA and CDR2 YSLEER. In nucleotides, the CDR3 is TGCGCCAGCAGCCAAGACAGGGATCCACCCCTCCACTTT. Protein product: CASSQDRDPPLHF.

CDR3 DNA sequence: TGTGCCAGCAGTTACTCGGCAAGCGGGAGTGCCTACGAGCAGTACTTC. Translating it yields CASSYSASGSAYEQYF. The chain joins TRBV6-5 to TRBJ2-7, with TRBD2 matching 8 bases. The V and J ends lost 0 bases and 2 bases, in that order; junction bases with no gene match: 6. The CDR3 has 16 residues. The germline V gene has CDR1 MNHEY and CDR2 SVGAGI.

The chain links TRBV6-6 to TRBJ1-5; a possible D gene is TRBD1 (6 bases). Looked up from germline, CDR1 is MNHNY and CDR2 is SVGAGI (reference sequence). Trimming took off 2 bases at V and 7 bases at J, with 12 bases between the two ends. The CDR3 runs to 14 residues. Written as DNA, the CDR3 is TGTGCCAGCAGTTACCCAGGGGTTCGGCAGCCCCAGCATTTT. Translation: CASSYPGVRQPQHF.

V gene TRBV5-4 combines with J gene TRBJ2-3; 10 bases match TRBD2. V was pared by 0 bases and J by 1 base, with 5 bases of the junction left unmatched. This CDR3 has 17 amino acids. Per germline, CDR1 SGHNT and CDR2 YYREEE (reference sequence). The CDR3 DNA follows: TGTGCCAGCAGCTTGGCTTCCGGGACTAGCGGCACAGATACGCAGTATTTT. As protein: CASSLASGTSGTDTQYF.

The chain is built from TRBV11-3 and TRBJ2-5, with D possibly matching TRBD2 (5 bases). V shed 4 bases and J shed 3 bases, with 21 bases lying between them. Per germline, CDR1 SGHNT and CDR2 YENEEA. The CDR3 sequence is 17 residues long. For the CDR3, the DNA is TGTGCCAGCAGCTCCCAAAACCGGGCCAAGAGGGAAGAGACCCAGTACTTC. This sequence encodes CASSSQNRAKREETQYF.

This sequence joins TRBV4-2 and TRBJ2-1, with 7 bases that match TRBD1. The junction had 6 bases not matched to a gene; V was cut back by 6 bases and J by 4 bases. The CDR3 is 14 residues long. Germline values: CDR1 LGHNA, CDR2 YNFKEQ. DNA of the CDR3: TGTGCCAGCAGGGAGTGGACAGGTTACAATGAGCAGTTCTTC. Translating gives CASREWTGYNEQFF.

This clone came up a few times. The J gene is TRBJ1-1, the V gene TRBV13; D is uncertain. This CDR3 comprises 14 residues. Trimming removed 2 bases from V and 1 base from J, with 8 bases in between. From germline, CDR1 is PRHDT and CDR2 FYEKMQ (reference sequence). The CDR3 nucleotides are TGTGCCAGCAGCTTAATAAGGTCGAACACTGAAGCTTTCTTT. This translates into CASSLIRSNTEAFF.

The chain's CDR3 is CASKRGQVNTEAFF. The CDR3 DNA sequence: TGTGCCAGCAAGAGGGGACAGGTGAACACTGAAGCTTTCTTT. V is TRBV2 and J is TRBJ1-1; 8 nucleotides align to TRBD1. The junction had 4 bases not matched to a gene; V was cut back by 7 bases and J by 0 bases. The CDR3 has 14 residues. The germline gives CDR1 SNHLY, CDR2 FYNNEI.

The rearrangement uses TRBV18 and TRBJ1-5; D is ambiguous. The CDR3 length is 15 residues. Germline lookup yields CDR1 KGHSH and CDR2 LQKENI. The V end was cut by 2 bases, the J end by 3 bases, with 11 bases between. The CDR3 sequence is CASSPDAYANQPQHF. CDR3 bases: TGTGCCAGCTCACCAGACGCCTACGCCAATCAGCCCCAGCATTTT.

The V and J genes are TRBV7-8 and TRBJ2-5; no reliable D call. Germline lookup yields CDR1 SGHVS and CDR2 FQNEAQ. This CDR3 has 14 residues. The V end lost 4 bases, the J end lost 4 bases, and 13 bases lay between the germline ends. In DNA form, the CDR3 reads TGTGCCAGCAGCTCACGTTATAGCCGAGAGACCCAGTACTTC. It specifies CASSSRYSRETQYF.

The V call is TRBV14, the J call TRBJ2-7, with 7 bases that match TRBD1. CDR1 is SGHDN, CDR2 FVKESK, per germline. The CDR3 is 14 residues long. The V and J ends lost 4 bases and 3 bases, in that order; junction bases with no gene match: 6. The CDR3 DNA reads TGTGCCAGCAGCCGCCAGGGGGTGGACTACGAGCAGTACTTC. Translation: CASSRQGVDYEQYF. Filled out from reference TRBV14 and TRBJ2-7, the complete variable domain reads EAGVTQFPSHSVIEKGQTVTLRCDPISGHDNLYWYRRVMGKEIKFLLHFVKESKQDESGMPNNRFLAERTGGTYSTLKVQPAELEDSGVYFCASSRQGVDYEQYFGPGTRLTVT.

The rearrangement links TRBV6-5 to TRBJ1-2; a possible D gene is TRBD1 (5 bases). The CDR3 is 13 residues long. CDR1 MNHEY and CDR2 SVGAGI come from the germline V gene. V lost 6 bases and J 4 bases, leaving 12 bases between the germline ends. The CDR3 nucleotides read TGTGCCAGCAGCGCTACAGGTTCCTATGGCTACACCTTC. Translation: CASSATGSYGYTF.

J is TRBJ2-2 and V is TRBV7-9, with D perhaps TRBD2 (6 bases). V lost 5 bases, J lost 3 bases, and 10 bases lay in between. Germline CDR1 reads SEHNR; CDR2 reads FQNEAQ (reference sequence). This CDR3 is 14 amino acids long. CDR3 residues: CASSRGLDTGELFF. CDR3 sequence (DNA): TGTGCCAGCAGCCGGGGACTGGACACCGGGGAGCTGTTTTTT.

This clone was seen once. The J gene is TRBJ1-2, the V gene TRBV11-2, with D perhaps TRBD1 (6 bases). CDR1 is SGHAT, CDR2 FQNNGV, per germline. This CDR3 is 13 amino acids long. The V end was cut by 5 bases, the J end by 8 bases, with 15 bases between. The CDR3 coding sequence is TGTGCCAGCAGCCGAGAAGGGGGAAGAGGCTACACCTTC. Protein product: CASSREGGRGYTF.